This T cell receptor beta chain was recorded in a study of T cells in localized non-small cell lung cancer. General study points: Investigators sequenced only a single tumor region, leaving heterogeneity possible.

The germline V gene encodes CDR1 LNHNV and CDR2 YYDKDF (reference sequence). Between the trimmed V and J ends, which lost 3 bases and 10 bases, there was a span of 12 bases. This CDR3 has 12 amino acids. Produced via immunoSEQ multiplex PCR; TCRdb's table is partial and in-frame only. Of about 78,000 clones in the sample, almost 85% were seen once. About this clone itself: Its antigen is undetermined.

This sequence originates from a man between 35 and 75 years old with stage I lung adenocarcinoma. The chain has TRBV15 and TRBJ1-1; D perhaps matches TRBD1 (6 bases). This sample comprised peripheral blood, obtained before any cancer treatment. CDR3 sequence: CATSRATGTAFF. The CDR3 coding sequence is TGTGCCACCAGCAGGGCTACAGGGACAGCTTTCTTT. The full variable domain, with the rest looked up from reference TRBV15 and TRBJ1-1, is DAMVIQNPRYQVTQFGKPVTLSCSQTLNHNVMYWYQQKSSQAPKLLFHYYDKDFNNEADTPDNFQSRRPNTSFCFLDIRSPGLGDTAMYLCATSRATGTAFFGQGTRLTVV.